The rows below give T cell receptor beta chains drawn from one sample of a study of blood T cell repertoires in COVID-19. Libraries were prepared by immunoSEQ multiplex PCR; TCRdb keeps only in-frame clonotypes and omits some of them. The repertoire consists of 150,000 to 180,000 clones, with around 84% occurring once and the leading ten covering around 7.7%. The sample was PBMCs or T cells enriched from blood (not recorded which). The receptors come from a man aged 45-65 years who had recovered from COVID-19. Each CDR3 is given with its conserved first and last residue. The D gene is left open where the match is weak. Clone size appears in some rows only: once, few, many, or a class for an expanded clone.

v_gene	abundance	d_gene	j_gene	CDR3aa	CDR3nt
TRBV5-4	few	-	TRBJ2-1	CASSSGTTSYNEQFF	TGTGCCAGCAGTTCCGGGACAACTTCCTACAATGAGCAGTTCTTC
TRBV7-2	-	TRBD2	TRBJ2-7	CASSFGSGVNYEQYF	TGTGCCAGCAGCTTTGGTAGCGGGGTGAACTACGAGCAGTACTTC
TRBV9	-	TRBD2	TRBJ2-2	CASSPAGVHGELFF	TGTGCCAGCAGCCCCGCGGGGGTTCACGGGGAGCTGTTTTTT
TRBV2	-	TRBD1	TRBJ2-2	CASSLQGLNTGELFF	TGTGCCAGCAGTTTACAGGGGTTAAACACCGGGGAGCTGTTTTTT
TRBV2	few	-	TRBJ2-2	CASSAGIRELFF	TGTGCCAGCAGTGCGGGTATCAGGGAGCTGTTTTTT
TRBV6-1	once	TRBD1	TRBJ1-1	CASSVTGANMNTEAFF	TGTGCCAGCAGTGTGACAGGGGCCAACATGAACACTGAAGCTTTCTTT
TRBV5-1	-	-	TRBJ2-1	CASSKGDTYNEQFF	TGCGCCAGCAGCAAGGGGGATACCTACAATGAGCAGTTCTTC
TRBV14	-	TRBD2	TRBJ2-7	CASSLESGGFYEQYF	TGTGCCAGCAGCCTGGAGAGCGGGGGATTCTACGAGCAGTACTTC
TRBV6-4	-	TRBD1	TRBJ1-6	CASKQGVNSPLHF	TGTGCCAGCAAGCAGGGGGTAAATTCACCCCTCCACTTT
TRBV5-1	-	TRBD1	TRBJ2-2	CASMGQANTGELFF	TGCGCCAGCATGGGACAGGCGAACACCGGGGAGCTGTTTTTT
TRBV11-2	-	-	TRBJ2-7	CASSLDARTEQYF	TGTGCCAGCAGCTTAGATGCTCGGACAGAGCAGTACTTC
TRBV5-6	-	-	TRBJ2-6	CASSPAGANVLTF	TGTGCCAGCAGTCCTGCTGGGGCCAACGTCCTGACTTTC
TRBV19	-	-	TRBJ1-6	CASTGVGRNSPLHF	TGTGCCAGTACCGGGGTCGGAAGGAATTCACCCCTCCACTTT
TRBV4-1	-	-	TRBJ1-3	CASSQPRAGNTIYF	TGCGCCAGCAGCCAACCCAGGGCCGGAAACACCATATATTTT
TRBV11-2	-	-	TRBJ2-4	CASSSGHRLAKNIQYF	TGTGCCAGCAGCTCAGGACACCGACTAGCCAAAAACATTCAGTACTTC
TRBV9	-	-	TRBJ2-1	CASSVDGGRTNEQFF	TGTGCCAGCAGCGTAGACGGGGGGCGTACCAATGAGCAGTTCTTC
TRBV7-6	-	TRBD1	TRBJ1-1	CASSPGTGTPDTEAFF	TGTGCCAGCAGCCCCGGGACAGGGACCCCGGACACTGAAGCTTTCTTT
TRBV29-1	-	TRBD2	TRBJ2-3	CSANGGGTDTQYF	TGCAGCGCCAATGGGGGGGGCACAGATACGCAGTATTTT
TRBV27	once	-	TRBJ1-6	CASSPGGYNSPLHF	TGTGCCAGCAGTCCCGGAGGGTATAATTCACCCCTCCACTTT
TRBV15	-	TRBD1	TRBJ1-5	CATSRVIGTALAGQPQHF	TGTGCCACCAGCAGAGTCATCGGGACAGCCCTAGCGGGTCAGCCCCAGCATTTT
TRBV7-9	-	TRBD1	TRBJ1-5	CASSLAGTGGLNSNQPQHF	TGTGCCAGCAGCTTAGCGGGGACAGGGGGATTGAATAGCAATCAGCCCCAGCATTTT
TRBV4-3	-	-	TRBJ1-5	CASSQDSQANYQPQHF	TGCGCCAGCAGCCAAGATTCACAGGCCAACTATCAGCCCCAGCATTTT
TRBV7-2	-	TRBD2	TRBJ2-2	CASSPSGGSVTGELFF	TGTGCCAGCAGCCCCAGCGGGGGTTCGGTCACCGGGGAGCTGTTTTTT
TRBV16	-	-	TRBJ1-2	CASSTQAYGYTF	TGTGCCAGCAGCACTCAGGCCTATGGCTACACCTTC
TRBV6-5	-	-	TRBJ2-2	CASSYSAGLLTGELFF	TGTGCCAGCAGTTACTCGGCGGGACTTCTCACCGGGGAGCTGTTTTTT
TRBV5-1	-	-	TRBJ1-4	CASSLGQGNEKLFF	TGCGCCAGCAGCTTGGGGCAGGGCAATGAAAAACTGTTTTTT
TRBV18	few	-	TRBJ1-3	CASSPRQGGNTIYF	TGTGCCAGCTCACCACGGCAGGGAGGAAACACCATATATTTT